This entry describes one TCR beta chain. What it binds is unknown. Trimming stripped 4 bases from V and 5 bases from J, with 21 bases between. CDR1 and CDR2 from the germline V gene are MNHEY and SMNVEV (reference sequence). The CDR3 has 16 residues. The sample is drawn from a study of cytomegalovirus exposure and HLA in healthy donors. Profiling relied on immunoSEQ multiplex PCR, and the TCRdb table lists in-frame clones only, not all of them. The table has roughly 130,000 clones, roughly 90% seen once. Points from the study as a whole: Most TCR sequences were rare, but some public TCRs occurred in many donors. Per published reports, the classifier diagnosed cytomegalovirus status with high specificity and sensitivity.

Sequences were obtained from PBMCs. This receptor was identified in a young man in good health and CMV-seronegative. The V gene is TRBV27, the J gene TRBJ2-7; D is perhaps TRBD2 (5 bases). The CDR3 sequence is CASSSHAGFLSNEQYF. Written as DNA, the CDR3 is TGTGCCAGCAGTTCACACGCGGGTTTTCTTTCGAACGAGCAGTACTTC.